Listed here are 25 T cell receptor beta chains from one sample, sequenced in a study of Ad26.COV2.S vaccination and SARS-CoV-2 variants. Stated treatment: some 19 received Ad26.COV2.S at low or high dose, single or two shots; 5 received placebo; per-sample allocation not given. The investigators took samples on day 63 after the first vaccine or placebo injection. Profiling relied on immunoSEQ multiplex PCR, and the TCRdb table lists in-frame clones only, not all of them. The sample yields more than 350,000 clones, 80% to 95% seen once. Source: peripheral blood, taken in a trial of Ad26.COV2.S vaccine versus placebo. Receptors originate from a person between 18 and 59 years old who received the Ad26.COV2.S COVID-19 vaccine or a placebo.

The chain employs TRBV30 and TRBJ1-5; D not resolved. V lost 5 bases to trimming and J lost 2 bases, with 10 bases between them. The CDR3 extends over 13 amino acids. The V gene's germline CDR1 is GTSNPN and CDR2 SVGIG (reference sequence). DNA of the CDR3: TGTGCCTGGGACTCGTCGGGCAATCAGCCCCAGCATTTT. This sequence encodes CAWDSSGNQPQHF.

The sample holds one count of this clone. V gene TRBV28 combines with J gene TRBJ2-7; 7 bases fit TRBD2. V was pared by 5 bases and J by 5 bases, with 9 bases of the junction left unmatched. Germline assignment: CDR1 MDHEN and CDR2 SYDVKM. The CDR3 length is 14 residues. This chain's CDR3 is CASSASGLRDEQYF. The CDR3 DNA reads TGTGCCAGCAGTGCTAGCGGCCTCCGCGACGAGCAGTACTTC.

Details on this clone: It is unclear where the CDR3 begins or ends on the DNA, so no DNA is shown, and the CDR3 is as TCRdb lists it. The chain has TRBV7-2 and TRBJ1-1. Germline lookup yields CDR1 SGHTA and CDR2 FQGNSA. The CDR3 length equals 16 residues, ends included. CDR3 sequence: CASSLAVGPGSPEAFF.

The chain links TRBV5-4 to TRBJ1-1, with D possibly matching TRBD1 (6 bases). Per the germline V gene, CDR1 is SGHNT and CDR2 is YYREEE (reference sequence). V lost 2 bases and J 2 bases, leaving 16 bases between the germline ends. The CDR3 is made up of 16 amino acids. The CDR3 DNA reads TGTGCCAGCAGCTTACCCGGGACAACGGTAAACACTGAAGCTTTCTTT. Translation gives CASSLPGTTVNTEAFF.

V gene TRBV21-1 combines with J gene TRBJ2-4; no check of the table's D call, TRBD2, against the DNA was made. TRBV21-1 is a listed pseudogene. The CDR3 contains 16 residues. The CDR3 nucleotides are TGTGCCAGCAGCAGACTAGCGGATCTAGCCAAAAACATTCAGTACTTC. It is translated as CASSRLADLAKNIQYF.

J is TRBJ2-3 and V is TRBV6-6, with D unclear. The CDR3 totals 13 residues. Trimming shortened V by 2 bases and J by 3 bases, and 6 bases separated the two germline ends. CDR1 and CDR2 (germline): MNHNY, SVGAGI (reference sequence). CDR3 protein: CASSYTTTDTQYF. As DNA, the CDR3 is TGTGCCAGCAGTTACACTACGACAGATACGCAGTATTTT.

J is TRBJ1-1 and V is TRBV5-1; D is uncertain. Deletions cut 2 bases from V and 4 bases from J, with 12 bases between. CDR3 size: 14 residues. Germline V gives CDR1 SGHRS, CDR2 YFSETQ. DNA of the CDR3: TGCGCCAGCAGCTTCAACCCCCCAGGCACTGAAGCTTTCTTT. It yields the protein CASSFNPPGTEAFF.

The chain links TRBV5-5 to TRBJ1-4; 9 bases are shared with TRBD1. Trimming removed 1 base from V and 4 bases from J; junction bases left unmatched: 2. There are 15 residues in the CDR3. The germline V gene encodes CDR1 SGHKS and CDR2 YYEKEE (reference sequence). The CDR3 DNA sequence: TGTGCCAGCAGCTTGATGGGACAGGGTAATGAAAAACTGTTTTTT. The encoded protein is CASSLMGQGNEKLFF.

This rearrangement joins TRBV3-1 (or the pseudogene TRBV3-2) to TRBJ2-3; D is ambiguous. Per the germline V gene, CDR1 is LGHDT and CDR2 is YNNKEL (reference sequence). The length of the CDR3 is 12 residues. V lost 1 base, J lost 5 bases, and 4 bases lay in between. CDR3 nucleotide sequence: TGTGCCAGCAGCCAAGGAAAAGATACGCAGTATTTT. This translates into CASSQGKDTQYF.

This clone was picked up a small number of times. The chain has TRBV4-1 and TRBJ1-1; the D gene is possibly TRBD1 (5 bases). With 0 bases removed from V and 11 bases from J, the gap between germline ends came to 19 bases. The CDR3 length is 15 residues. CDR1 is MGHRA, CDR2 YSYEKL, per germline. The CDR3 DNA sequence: TGCGCCAGCAGCCAAGATGGGGGGGTGCTCGTTGGGGCTTTCTTT. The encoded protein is CASSQDGGVLVGAFF.

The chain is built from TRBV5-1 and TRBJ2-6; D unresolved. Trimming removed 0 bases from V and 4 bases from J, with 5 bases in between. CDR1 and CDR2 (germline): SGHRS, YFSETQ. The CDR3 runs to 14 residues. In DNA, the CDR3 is TGCGCCAGCAGCTTGGATGTCGGGGCCAACGTCCTGACTTTC. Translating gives CASSLDVGANVLTF.

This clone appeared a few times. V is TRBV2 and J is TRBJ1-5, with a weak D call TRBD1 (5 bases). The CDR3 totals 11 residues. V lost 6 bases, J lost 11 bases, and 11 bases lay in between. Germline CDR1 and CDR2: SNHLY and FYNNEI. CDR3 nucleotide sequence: TGTGCCAGCAGGGCGGGAGGGGCCCAGCATTTT. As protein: CASRAGGAQHF.

Here the CDR3 reads CASSSSVSGFQETQYF. The DNA of the CDR3 is TGTGCCAGCAGCTCTTCGGTTAGCGGGTTCCAAGAGACCCAGTACTTC. V usage is TRBV7-2 and J usage is TRBJ2-5; the match to TRBD2 covers 7 bases. The CDR3 covers 16 residues. CDR1 is SGHTA, CDR2 FQGNSA, per germline. V trimming: 4 bases; J trimming: 1 base; junction bases outside the gene matches: 9.

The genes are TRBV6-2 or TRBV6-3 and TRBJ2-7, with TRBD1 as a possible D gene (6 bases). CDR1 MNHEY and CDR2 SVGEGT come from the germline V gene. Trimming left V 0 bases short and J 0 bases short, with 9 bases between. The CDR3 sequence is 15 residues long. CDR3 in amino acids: CASSYSRTVSYEQYF. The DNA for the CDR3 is TGTGCCAGCAGTTACTCAAGGACAGTCTCCTACGAGCAGTACTTC.

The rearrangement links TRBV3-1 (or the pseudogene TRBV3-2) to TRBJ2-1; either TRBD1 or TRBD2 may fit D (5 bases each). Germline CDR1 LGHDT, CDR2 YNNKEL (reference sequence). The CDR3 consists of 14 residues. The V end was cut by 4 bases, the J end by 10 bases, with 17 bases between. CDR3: CASSPSEGRREQFF. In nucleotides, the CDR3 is TGTGCCAGCAGCCCCTCTGAGGGACGTAGGGAGCAGTTCTTC.

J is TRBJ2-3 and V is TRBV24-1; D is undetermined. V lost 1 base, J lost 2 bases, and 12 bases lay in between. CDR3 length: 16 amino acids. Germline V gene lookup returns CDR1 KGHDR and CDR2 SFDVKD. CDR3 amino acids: CATSDFPGMATDTQYF. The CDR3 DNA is TGTGCCACCAGTGATTTCCCTGGAATGGCCACAGATACGCAGTATTTT.

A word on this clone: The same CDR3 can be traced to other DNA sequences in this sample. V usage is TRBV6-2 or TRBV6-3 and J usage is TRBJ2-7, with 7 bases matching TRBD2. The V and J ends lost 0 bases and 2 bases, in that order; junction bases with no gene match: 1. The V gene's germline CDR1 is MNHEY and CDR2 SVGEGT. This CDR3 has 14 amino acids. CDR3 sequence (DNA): TGTGCCAGCAGTTACTCCACTAGCGCCTACGAGCAGTACTTC. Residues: CASSYSTSAYEQYF.

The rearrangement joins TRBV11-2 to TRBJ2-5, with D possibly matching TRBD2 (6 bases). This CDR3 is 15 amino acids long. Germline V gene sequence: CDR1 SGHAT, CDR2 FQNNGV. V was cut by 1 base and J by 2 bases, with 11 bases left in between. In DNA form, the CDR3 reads TGTGCCAGCAGCTTAGTAGCGGAATCACAAGAGACCCAGTACTTC. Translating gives CASSLVAESQETQYF.

The CDR3 region has the DNA TGCAGCGTTGTCCCGGGAGTAGCCAATGAGCAGTTCTTC. Its translation is CSVVPGVANEQFF. The rearrangement links TRBV29-1 to TRBJ2-1; TRBD2 might be the D (6 bases). Germline V gives CDR1 SQVTM, CDR2 ANQGSEA. Trimming took 4 bases from V and 6 from J, leaving 13 bases between them. CDR3 size: 13 residues.

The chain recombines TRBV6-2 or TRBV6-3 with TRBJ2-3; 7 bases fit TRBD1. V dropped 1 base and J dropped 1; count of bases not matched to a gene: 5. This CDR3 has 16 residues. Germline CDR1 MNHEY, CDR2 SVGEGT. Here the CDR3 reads CASSYLTGVGTDTQYF. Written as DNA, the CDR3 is TGTGCCAGCAGTTACTTAACAGGGGTTGGCACAGATACGCAGTATTTT.

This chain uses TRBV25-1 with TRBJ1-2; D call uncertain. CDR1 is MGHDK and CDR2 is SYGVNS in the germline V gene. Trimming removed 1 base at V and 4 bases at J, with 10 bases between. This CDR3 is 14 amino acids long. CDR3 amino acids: CASSESGVLYGYTF. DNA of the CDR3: TGTGCCAGCAGTGAATCCGGGGTCCTCTATGGCTACACCTTC.

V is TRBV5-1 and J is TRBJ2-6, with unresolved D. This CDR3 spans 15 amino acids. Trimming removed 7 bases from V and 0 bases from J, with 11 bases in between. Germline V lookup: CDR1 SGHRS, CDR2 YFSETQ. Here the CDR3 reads CASAESSSGANVLTF. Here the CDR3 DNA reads TGCGCCAGCGCAGAATCGTCCTCTGGGGCCAACGTCCTGACTTTC.

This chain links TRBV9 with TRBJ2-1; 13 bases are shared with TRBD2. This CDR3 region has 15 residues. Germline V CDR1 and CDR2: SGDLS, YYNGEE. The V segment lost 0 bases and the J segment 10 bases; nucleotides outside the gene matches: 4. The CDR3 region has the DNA TGTGCCAGCAGCGTAGCTACGGGACTAGCGGGAGAGCAGTTCTTC. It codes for CASSVATGLAGEQFF.

Here the CDR3 reads CAWSLRRETQYF. The CDR3 coding sequence is TGTGCCTGGAGCCTGCGCCGGGAGACCCAGTACTTC. V is TRBV30 and J is TRBJ2-5; D is uncertain. Trimming left V 3 bases short and J 5 bases short, with 10 bases between. The CDR3 runs to 12 residues. CDR1 and CDR2 from the germline V gene are GTSNPN and SVGIG (reference sequence). Combining the CDR3 with reference TRBV30 and TRBJ2-5 gives the whole variable domain SQTIHQWPATLVQPVGSPLSLECTVEGTSNPNLYWYRQAAGRGLQLLFYSVGIGQISSEVPQNLSASRPQDRQFILSSKKLLLSDSGFYLCAWSLRRETQYFGPGTRLLVL.

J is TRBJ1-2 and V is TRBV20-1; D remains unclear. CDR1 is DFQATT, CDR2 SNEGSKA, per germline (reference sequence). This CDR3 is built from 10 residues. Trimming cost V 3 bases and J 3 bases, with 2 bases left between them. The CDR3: CSASHYGYTF. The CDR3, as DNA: TGCAGTGCTAGTCACTATGGCTACACCTTC.